This TCR beta chain comes out of a study of cytomegalovirus exposure and HLA in healthy donors. With respect to this clone: Its specificity is unknown.

Study results and limitations: Presence/absence analyses assumed roughly uniform sequencing depth across donors.

V lost 3 bases, J lost 1 base, and 9 bases lay in between. The CDR3 length is 14 residues. Germline loops: CDR1 MDHEN, CDR2 SYDVKM. The PCR ran on 60 Vbeta and 13 Jbeta primers. The data were produced by immunoSEQ multiplex PCR, yet TCRdb's version contains in-frame clones alone and is incomplete. Of approximately 130,000 clones in the sample, over 70% were seen once. The clonotype was recovered from a woman in her thirties or forties in good health and CMV-seropositive. This sequence joins TRBV28 and TRBJ2-5, with a possible D match to TRBD1 (6 bases). Sequenced material: PBMCs. The CDR3 loop is CASSLLDSQETQYF. Written as DNA, the CDR3 is TGTGCCAGCAGTTTGTTGGACAGCCAAGAGACCCAGTACTTC.